This section outlines one T cell receptor (beta chain) sequence together with its context. This sample was taken from a study of early T cells in non-severe SARS-CoV-2 infection. Germline V gene sequence: CDR1 MNHEY, CDR2 SVGAGI. V was shortened by 3 bases and J by 6 bases, with 20 bases between the two germline ends. This CDR3 has 17 residues. Each single cDNA molecule received a unique molecular identifier. TCRdb re-derived calls from the 5' RACE reads in MiXCR, one entry per CDR3 protein. The sample shows about 80,000 distinct CDR3 sequences, 9% to 14% of them seen only once. The sequence came from an adult who was a healthcare worker with PCR-confirmed SARS-CoV-2 infection or an uninfected control (not recorded which). The sequenced sample consisted of whole blood. The rearrangement uses TRBV6-5 and TRBJ2-2; D gene unclear. The CDR3, as DNA: TGTGCCAGCAGTTATAAGCCCCTCCTACGTTTCGCCGGGGAGCTGTTTTTT. Protein sequence: CASSYKPLLRFAGELFF.